This T cell receptor (beta chain) was identified during a study of CD4 and CD8 cells across lung adenocarcinoma regions. The patients had localized lung adenocarcinoma, a non-small cell subtype. TCRdb reprocessed the PCR reads via MiXCR and lists one record per CDR3 protein. The profile shows around 12,000 distinct CDR3 sequences, less than 70% of them singletons. CDR1 is MNHNS and CDR2 is SASEGT in the germline V gene. The CDR3 sequence is 15 residues long. J lost 0 bases, V lost 6 bases, and 5 bases had no gene match. The TCR sequence derives from a female donor with lung adenocarcinoma. The CD4 and CD8 labels of this study may be unreliable. Sequencing was performed on CD8+ T cells from the margin of a lung tumor. The chain employs TRBV6-1 and TRBJ2-1, with TRBD1 identical over 7 bases. The CDR3 is CASRRQGGSYNEQFF. In DNA form, the CDR3 reads TGTGCCAGCAGAAGACAGGGTGGCTCCTACAATGAGCAGTTCTTC.